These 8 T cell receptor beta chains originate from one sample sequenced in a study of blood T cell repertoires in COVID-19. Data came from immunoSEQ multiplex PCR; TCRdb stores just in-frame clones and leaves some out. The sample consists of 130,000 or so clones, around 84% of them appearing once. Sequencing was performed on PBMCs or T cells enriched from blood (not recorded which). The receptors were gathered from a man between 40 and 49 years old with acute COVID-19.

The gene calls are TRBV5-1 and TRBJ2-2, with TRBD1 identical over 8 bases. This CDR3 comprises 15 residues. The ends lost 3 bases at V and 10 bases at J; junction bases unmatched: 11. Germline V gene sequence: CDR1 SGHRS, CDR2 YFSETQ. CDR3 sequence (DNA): TGCGCCAGCAGCTGGCAGGGGGCGCAGTTTGAGGAGCTGTTTTTT. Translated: CASSWQGAQFEELFF.

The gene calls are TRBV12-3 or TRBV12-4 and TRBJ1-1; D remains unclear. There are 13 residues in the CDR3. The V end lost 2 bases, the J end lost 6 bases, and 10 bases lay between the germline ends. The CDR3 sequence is CASSLPSRAEAFF. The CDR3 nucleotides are TGTGCCAGCAGTTTACCCTCACGAGCTGAAGCTTTCTTT.

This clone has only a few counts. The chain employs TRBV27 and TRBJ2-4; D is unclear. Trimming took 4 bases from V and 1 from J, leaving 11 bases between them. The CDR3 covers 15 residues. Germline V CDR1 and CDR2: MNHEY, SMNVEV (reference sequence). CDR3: CASSSLETAKNIQYF. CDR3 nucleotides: TGTGCCAGCAGTTCTCTAGAGACGGCCAAAAACATTCAGTACTTC.

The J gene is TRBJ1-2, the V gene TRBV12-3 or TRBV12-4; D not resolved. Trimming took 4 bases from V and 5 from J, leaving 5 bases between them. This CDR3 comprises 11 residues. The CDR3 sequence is CASSWQYGYTF. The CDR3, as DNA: TGTGCCAGCAGTTGGCAGTATGGCTACACCTTC.

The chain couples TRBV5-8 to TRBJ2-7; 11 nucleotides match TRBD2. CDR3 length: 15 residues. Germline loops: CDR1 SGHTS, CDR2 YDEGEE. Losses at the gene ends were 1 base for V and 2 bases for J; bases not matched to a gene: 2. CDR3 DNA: TGTGCCAGCAGCTTGAGACTAGCGGGAACCTACGAGCAGTACTTC. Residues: CASSLRLAGTYEQYF.

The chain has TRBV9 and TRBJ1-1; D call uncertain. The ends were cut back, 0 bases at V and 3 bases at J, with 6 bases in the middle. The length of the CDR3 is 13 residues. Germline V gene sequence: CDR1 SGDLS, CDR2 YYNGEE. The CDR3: CASSVVSDTEAFF. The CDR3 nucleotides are TGTGCCAGCAGCGTAGTAAGCGACACTGAAGCTTTCTTT.

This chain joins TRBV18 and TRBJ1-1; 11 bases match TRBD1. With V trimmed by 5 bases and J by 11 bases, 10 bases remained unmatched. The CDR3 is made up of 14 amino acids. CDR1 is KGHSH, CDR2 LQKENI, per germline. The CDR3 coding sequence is TGTGCCAGCTCAGTCGCCGGGACAGGGGGTTTGGCTTTCTTT. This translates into CASSVAGTGGLAFF.

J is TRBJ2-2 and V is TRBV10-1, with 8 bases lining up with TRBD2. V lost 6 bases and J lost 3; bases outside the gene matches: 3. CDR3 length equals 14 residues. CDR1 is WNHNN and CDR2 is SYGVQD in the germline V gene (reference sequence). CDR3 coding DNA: TGCGCCAGCAGCACGGGAGGGGACACCGGGGAGCTGTTTTTT. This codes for CASSTGGDTGELFF.